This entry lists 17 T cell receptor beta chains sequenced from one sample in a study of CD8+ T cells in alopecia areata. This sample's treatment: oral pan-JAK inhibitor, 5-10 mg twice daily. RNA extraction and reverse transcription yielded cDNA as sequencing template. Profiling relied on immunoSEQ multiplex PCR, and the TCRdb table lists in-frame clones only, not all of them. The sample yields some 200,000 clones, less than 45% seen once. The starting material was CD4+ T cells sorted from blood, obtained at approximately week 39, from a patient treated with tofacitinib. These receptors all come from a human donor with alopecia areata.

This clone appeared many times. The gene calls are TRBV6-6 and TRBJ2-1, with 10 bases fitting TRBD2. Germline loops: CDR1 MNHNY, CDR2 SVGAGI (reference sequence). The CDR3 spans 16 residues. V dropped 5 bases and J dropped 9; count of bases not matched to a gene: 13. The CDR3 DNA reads TGTGCCAGCAGTCAAAATATAGCGGGAGGTTCCGGTGAGCAGTTCTTC. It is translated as CASSQNIAGGSGEQFF.

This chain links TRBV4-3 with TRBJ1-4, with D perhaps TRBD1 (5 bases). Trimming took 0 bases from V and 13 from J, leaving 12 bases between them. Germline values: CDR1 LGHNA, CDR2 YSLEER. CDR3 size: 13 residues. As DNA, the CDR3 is TGCGCCAGCAGCCAAGAAGGTAGACAGTTACTGTTTTTT. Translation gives CASSQEGRQLLFF.

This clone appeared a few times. For the CDR3, the DNA is TGTGCCAGCAAATTGGGACAGGGTCCTTTCACAGATACGCAGTATTTT. This codes for CASKLGQGPFTDTQYF. This chain uses TRBV27 with TRBJ2-3; TRBD1 agrees at 9 bases. V gave up 7 bases and J gave up 2 bases; unmatched junction bases: 10. Germline V lookup: CDR1 MNHEY, CDR2 SMNVEV (reference sequence). This CDR3 region has 16 residues.

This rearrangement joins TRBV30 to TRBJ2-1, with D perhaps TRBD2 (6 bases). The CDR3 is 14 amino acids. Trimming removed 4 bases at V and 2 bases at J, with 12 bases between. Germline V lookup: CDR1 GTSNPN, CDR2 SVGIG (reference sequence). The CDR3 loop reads CAWKVQRAYNEQFF. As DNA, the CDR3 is TGTGCCTGGAAAGTCCAGCGGGCCTACAATGAGCAGTTCTTC.

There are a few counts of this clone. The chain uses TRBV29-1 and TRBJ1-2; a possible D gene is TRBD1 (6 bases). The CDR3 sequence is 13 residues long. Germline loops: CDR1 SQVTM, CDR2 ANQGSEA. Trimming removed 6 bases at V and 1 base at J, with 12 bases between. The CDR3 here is CSVHSGVNYGYTF. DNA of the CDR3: TGCAGCGTCCACTCAGGGGTTAACTATGGCTACACCTTC.

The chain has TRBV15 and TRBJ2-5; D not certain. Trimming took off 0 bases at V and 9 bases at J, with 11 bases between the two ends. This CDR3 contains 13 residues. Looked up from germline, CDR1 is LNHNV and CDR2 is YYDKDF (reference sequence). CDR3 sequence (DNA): TGTGCCACCAGCAGAGACAGCCAATACCCCCAGTACTTC. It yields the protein CATSRDSQYPQYF.

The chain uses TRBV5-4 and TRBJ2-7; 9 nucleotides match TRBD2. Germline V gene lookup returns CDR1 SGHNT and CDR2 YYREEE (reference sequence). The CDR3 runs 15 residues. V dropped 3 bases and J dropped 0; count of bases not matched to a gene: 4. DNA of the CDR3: TGTGCCAGCAGCTCTAGCGGGGCCAGCTCCTACGAGCAGTACTTC. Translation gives CASSSSGASSYEQYF.

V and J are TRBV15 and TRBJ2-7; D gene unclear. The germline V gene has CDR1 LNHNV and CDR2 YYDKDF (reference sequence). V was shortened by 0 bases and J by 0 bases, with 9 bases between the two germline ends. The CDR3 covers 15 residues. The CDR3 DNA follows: TGTGCCACCAGCAGAGATCTGGTTTCCTCCTACGAGCAGTACTTC. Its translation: CATSRDLVSSYEQYF. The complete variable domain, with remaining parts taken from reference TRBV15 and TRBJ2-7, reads DAMVIQNPRYQVTQFGKPVTLSCSQTLNHNVMYWYQQKSSQAPKLLFHYYDKDFNNEADTPDNFQSRRPNTSFCFLDIRSPGLGDTAMYLCATSRDLVSSYEQYFGPGTRLTVT.

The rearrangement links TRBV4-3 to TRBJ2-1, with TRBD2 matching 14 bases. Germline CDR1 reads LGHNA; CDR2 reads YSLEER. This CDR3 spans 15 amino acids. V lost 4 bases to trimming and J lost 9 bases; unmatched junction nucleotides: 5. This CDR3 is CASSRGLAGEGEQFF. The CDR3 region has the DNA TGCGCCAGCAGCCGGGGACTAGCGGGAGAGGGTGAGCAGTTCTTC.

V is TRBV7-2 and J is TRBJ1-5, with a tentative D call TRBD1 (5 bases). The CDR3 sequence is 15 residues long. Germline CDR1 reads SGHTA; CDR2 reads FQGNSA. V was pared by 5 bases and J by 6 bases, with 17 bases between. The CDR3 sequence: CASSPPGAGLQPQHF. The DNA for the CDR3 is TGTGCCAGCAGCCCCCCCGGGGCAGGACTTCAGCCCCAGCATTTT.

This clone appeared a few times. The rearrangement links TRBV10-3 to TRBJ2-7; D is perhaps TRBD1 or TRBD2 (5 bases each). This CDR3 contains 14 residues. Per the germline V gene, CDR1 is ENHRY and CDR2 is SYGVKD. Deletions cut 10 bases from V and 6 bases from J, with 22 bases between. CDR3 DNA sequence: TGTGCCACCCAGGGCGCTAGCAAGGTCTCCGAGCAGTACTTC. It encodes CATQGASKVSEQYF.

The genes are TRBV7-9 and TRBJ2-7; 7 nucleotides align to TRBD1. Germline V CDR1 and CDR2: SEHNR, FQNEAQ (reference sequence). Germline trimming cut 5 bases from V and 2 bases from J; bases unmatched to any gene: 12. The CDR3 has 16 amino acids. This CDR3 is CASSPEGTVRTYEQYF. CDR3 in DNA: TGTGCCAGCAGCCCAGAAGGGACAGTCCGAACCTACGAGCAGTACTTC. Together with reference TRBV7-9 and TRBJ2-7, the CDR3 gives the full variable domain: DTGVSQNPRHKITKRGQNVTFRCDPISEHNRLYWYRQTLGQGPEFLTYFQNEAQLEKSRLLSDRFSAERPKGSFSTLEIQRTEQGDSAMYLCASSPEGTVRTYEQYFGPGTRLTVT.

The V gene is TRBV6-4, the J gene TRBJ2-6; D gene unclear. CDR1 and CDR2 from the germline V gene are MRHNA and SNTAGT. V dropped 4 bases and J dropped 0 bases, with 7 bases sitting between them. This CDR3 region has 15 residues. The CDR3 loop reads CASSARDSGANVLTF. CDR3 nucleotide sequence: TGTGCCAGCAGTGCTAGAGACTCTGGGGCCAACGTCCTGACTTTC.

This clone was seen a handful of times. The CDR3 DNA reads as TGTGCCAGCAGCCTCCAGGGGAATGAAGCTTTCTTT. This sequence encodes CASSLQGNEAFF. This sequence joins TRBV7-2 and TRBJ1-1, with D perhaps matching TRBD1 (6 bases). Per the germline V gene, CDR1 is SGHTA and CDR2 is FQGNSA. Trimming pared 5 bases from V and 7 bases from J, leaving 11 bases between. This CDR3 has 12 residues.

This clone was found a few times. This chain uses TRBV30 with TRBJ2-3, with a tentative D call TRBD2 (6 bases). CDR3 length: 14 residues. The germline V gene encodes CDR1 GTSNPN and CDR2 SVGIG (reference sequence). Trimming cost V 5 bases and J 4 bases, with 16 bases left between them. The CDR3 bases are TGTGCCTGGGCCGGGACTCAATGGTCAGATACGCAGTATTTT. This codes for CAWAGTQWSDTQYF.

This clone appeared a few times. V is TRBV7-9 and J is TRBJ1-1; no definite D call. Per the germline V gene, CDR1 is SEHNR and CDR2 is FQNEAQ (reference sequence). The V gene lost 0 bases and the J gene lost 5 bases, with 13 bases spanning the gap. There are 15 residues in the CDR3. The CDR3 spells CASSLASGPGTEAFF. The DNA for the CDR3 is TGTGCCAGCAGCTTAGCGAGTGGCCCGGGGACTGAAGCTTTCTTT.

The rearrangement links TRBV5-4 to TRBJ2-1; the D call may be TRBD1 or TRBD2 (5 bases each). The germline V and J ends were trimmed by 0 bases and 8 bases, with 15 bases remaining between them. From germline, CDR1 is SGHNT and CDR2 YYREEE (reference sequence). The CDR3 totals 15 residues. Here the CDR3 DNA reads TGTGCCAGCAGCTTGGCAGGGCTAGAGGGAGATGAGCAGTTCTTC. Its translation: CASSLAGLEGDEQFF. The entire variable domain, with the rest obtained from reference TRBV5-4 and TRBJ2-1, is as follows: ETGVTQSPTHLIKTRGQQVTLRCSSQSGHNTVSWYQQALGQGPQFIFQYYREEENGRGNFPPRFSGLQFPNYSSELNVNALELDDSALYLCASSLAGLEGDEQFFGPGTRLTVL.